This T cell receptor beta chain originates from a study of cytotoxic CD8 clonotypes in ibrutinib-treated CLL. In the case of this clone: Its antigen is not known.

Whole-study results and caveats: At baseline, clonality was higher than in age-matched healthy donors and correlated with CD8+ counts. Baseline levels were approached again at progression, after clonality had risen at ibrutinib response.

This table comes from immunoSEQ multiplex PCR, and its TCRdb copy is limited to in-frame clones, with some not included. The sample holds approximately 92,000 clones, more than 70% seen once. V trimming: 1 base; J trimming: 4 bases; junction bases outside the gene matches: 6. Germline CDR1 reads SGHVS; CDR2 reads FQNEAQ. CDR3 length: 16 residues. The sample in question was PBMCs, obtained after 24 months of ibrutinib treatment. The source of this sequence is a human donor with chronic lymphocytic leukemia. The chain joins TRBV7-8 to TRBJ2-1, with 8 bases aligning to TRBD2. The CDR3 is CASSLGGGGTYNEQFF. CDR3 bases: TGTGCCAGCAGCTTAGGAGGCGGGGGGACTTACAATGAGCAGTTCTTC.